A single sample gave rise to the 8 T cell receptor beta chains below, sequenced in a study of blood T cell repertoires in COVID-19. Profiled with immunoSEQ multiplex PCR; TCRdb holds only in-frame clones, not every one. The profile shows 26,000 or so clones, about 90% of them singletons. Sample: peripheral blood. These receptors were taken from a human donor in a cohort sampled during active COVID-19.

The rearrangement links TRBV21-1 to TRBJ1-3. TRBV21-1 represents a pseudogene. The CDR3 consists of 17 residues. The CDR3 loop is CASSKAGGLSSGNTIYF. The CDR3 DNA sequence: TGTGCCAGCAGCAAAGCCGGGGGACTGAGCTCTGGAAACACCATATATTTT.

The chain recombines TRBV5-1 with TRBJ2-3; D ambiguous. CDR1 SGHRS and CDR2 YFSETQ come from the germline V gene. The V end was cut by 3 bases, the J end by 2 bases, with 13 bases between. The CDR3 sequence is 15 residues long. DNA of the CDR3: TGCGCCAGCAGCTCGGCCGACTCGCACACAGATACGCAGTATTTT. It specifies CASSSADSHTDTQYF.

V gene TRBV5-4 combines with J gene TRBJ2-1; a weak D match, TRBD2 (6 bases). Looked up from germline, CDR1 is SGHNT and CDR2 is YYREEE (reference sequence). Trimming removed 1 base at V and 8 bases at J, with 16 bases between. There are 15 residues in the CDR3. The DNA for the CDR3 is TGTGCCAGCAGCTTGCGGGAGTCGAGGGGCGATGAGCAGTTCTTC. It specifies CASSLRESRGDEQFF.

The chain has TRBV6-5 and TRBJ1-6, with 7 bases aligning to TRBD1. Trimming at V came to 5 bases and at J to 5 bases, leaving 6 bases not matched to a gene. Germline values: CDR1 MNHEY, CDR2 SVGAGI. The CDR3 runs 15 residues. The DNA for the CDR3 is TGTGCCAGCAGTCCCGGGACAGATCATAATTCACCCCTCCACTTT. Translating it yields CASSPGTDHNSPLHF.

The J gene is TRBJ2-3, the V gene TRBV6-5; possibly TRBD1 for D (5 bases). Per germline, CDR1 MNHEY and CDR2 SVGAGI. V lost 0 bases to trimming and J lost 2 bases, with 9 bases between them. CDR3 length equals 15 residues. The CDR3 nucleotides read TGTGCCAGCAGTTACTCGCAAGGACACACAGATACGCAGTATTTT. Amino acids: CASSYSQGHTDTQYF.

The chain has TRBV4-2 and TRBJ2-1, with unresolved D. Germline V lookup: CDR1 LGHNA, CDR2 YNFKEQ. Trimming took off 0 bases at V and 4 bases at J, with 7 bases between the two ends. The CDR3 is 14 residues long. As DNA, the CDR3 is TGTGCCAGCAGCCAAGAAATCTCGTACAATGAGCAGTTCTTC. The encoded protein is CASSQEISYNEQFF.

This rearrangement joins TRBV27 to TRBJ1-4; possible D gene TRBD1, 6 bases. CDR1 MNHEY and CDR2 SMNVEV come from the germline V gene (reference sequence). The length of the CDR3 is 12 residues. V shed 6 bases and J shed 7 bases, with 9 bases lying between them. In nucleotides, the CDR3 is TGTGCCAGCAGACAGGGTATTGAAAAACTGTTTTTT. It is translated as CASRQGIEKLFF.

This clone was seen only a few times. The rearrangement links TRBV5-5 to TRBJ1-3, with TRBD1 matching over 8 bases. There are 15 residues in the CDR3. J lost 0 bases, V lost 4 bases, and 3 bases had no gene match. Germline V gene sequence: CDR1 SGHKS, CDR2 YYEKEE (reference sequence). The DNA of the CDR3 is TGTGCCAGCAGCCGACAGGGGAGCTCTGGAAACACCATATATTTT. Protein sequence: CASSRQGSSGNTIYF.